The 2 T cell receptor beta chains listed next were all sequenced from one sample in a study of cytotoxic CD8 clonotypes in ibrutinib-treated CLL. The assay was immunoSEQ multiplex PCR, and TCRdb's table has in-frame clones only and misses some. The sample shows 250,000 to 350,000 clones, 76% of them seen only once. The sequencing used PBMCs, collected at disease progression, from a patient treated with ibrutinib. The receptors were gathered from a human donor with chronic lymphocytic leukemia.

The genes are TRBV29-1 and TRBJ2-7, with 7 bases aligning to TRBD2. The CDR3 extends over 13 amino acids. The V gene end was trimmed by 8 bases and the J gene end by 4 bases; junction bases not matched to a gene: 11. CDR1 is SQVTM and CDR2 is ANQGSEA in the germline V gene. The CDR3, as DNA: TGCAGCACCCGGGGAGGGTCAGGTTACGAGCAGTACTTC. Protein sequence: CSTRGGSGYEQYF.

The chain recombines TRBV11-1 with TRBJ2-1; 9 bases agree with TRBD2. Germline CDR1 SGHAT, CDR2 FQDESV (reference sequence). This CDR3 has 16 residues. The V gene end was trimmed by 0 bases and the J gene end by 5 bases; junction bases not matched to a gene: 5. The CDR3 is CASSLARGTSHNEQFF. CDR3 sequence (DNA): TGTGCCAGCAGCTTAGCCAGGGGGACTAGCCACAATGAGCAGTTCTTC.